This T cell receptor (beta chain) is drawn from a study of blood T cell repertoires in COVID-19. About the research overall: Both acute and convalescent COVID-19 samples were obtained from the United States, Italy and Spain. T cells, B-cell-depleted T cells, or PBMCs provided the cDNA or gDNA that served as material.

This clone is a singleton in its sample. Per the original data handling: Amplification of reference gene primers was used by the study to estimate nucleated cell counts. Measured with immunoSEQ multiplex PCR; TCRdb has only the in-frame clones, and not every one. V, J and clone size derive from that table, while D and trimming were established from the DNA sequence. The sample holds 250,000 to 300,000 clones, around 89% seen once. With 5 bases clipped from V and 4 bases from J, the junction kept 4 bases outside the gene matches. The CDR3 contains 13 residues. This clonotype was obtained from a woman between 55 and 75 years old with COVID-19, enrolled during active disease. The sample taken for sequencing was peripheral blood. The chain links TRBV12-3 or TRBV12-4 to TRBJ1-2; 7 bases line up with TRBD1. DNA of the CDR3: TGTGCCAGCAGTCCTTGGGACAGCTATGGCTACACCTTC. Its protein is CASSPWDSYGYTF.